The clone carrying this T cell receptor beta chain has a single count. This sample is part of a study of blood T cell repertoires in COVID-19. Looking at the study overall: Sample material is recorded as cDNA or gDNA derived from T cells, B-cell-depleted T cells, or PBMCs.

As processed by the authors: Reference gene primers were amplified, and this amplification served to estimate nucleated cell counts. This table comes from immunoSEQ multiplex PCR, and its TCRdb copy is limited to in-frame clones, with some not included. Clonal size and the V and J genes are those of that table, whereas D and trimming came from the DNA. The table lists under 250,000 clones, more than 80% of them singletons, with under 2% in the top ten. Enrolled through a virtual design, the participants were between about 18 and 100 years of age and came from some 26 US areas. Self-reported history from a screening survey and questionnaire set each donor's cohort. The material sequenced was PBMCs or T cells enriched from blood (not recorded which). The receptor was derived from a man in his 60s who had recovered from COVID-19.

The CDR3 sequence is CASRVLPYEQYF. The DNA of the CDR3 is TGTGCCAGCAGGGTGCTACCCTACGAGCAGTACTTC. The chain joins TRBV6-5 to TRBJ2-7; D is ambiguous. V lost 6 bases and J lost 2, with 8 bases in between. The CDR3 extends over 12 amino acids. Germline loops: CDR1 MNHEY, CDR2 SVGAGI.